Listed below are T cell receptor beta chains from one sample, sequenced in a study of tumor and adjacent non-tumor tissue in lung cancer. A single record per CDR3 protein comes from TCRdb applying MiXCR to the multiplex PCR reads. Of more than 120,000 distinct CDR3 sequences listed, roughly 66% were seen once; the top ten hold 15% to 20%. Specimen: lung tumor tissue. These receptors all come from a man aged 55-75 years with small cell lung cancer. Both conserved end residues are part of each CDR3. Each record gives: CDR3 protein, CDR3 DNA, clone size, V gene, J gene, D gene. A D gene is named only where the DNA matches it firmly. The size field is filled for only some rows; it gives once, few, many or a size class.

CACSPDSAGNTIYF	TGTGCCTGCAGTCCAGACAGCGCCGGAAACACCATATATTTT	once	TRBV6-6	TRBJ1-3	NA
CASSPEAGARGIQYF	TGCGCCAGCAGCCCCGAGGCGGGGGCAAGGGGCATTCAGTACTTC	NA	TRBV5-1	TRBJ2-4	NA
CASSHYGLGETQYF	TGTGCCAGCAGCCACTATGGCCTCGGAGAGACCCAGTACTTC	NA	TRBV11-2	TRBJ2-5	NA
CTSSWVESGTEAFF	TGTACCAGCAGCTGGGTCGAGTCGGGGACTGAAGCTTTCTTT	once	TRBV11-2	TRBJ1-1	NA
CASVRTESQNIQYF	TGTGCCAGCGTAAGGACAGAGAGCCAAAACATTCAGTACTTC	NA	TRBV6-1	TRBJ2-4	NA
CASSLGGGTASGANLLTF	TGCGCCAGCAGCTTGGGGGGCGGGACAGCCTCTGGGGCCAACCTCCTGACTTTC	NA	TRBV5-1	TRBJ2-6	NA
CASIQAGTSGSFEQFF	TGCGCCAGCATCCAGGCCGGGACTAGCGGGAGTTTTGAGCAGTTCTTC	NA	TRBV4-1	TRBJ2-1	TRBD2
CASSGTGVMNGYTF	TGTGCCAGCAGCGGGACAGGGGTCATGAACGGCTACACCTTC	NA	TRBV9	TRBJ1-2	TRBD1
CSARDGGYGYTF	TGCAGTGCTAGAGACGGGGGATATGGCTACACCTTC	many	TRBV20-1	TRBJ1-2	NA
CASSALGGTGANVLTF	TGTGCCAGCAGTGCCCTTGGGGGTACTGGGGCCAACGTCCTGACTTTC	few	TRBV6-1	TRBJ2-6	NA
CASSTSGGRYNEQFF	TGTGCCAGCAGCACTAGCGGGGGCCGCTACAATGAGCAGTTCTTC	many	TRBV28	TRBJ2-1	TRBD2
CSVAGLNTEAFF	TGCAGCGTTGCCGGGCTGAACACTGAAGCTTTCTTT	many	TRBV29-1	TRBJ1-1	NA
CASISAGLAGGLNEQYF	TGTGCCAGCATTAGCGCGGGACTAGCGGGAGGACTGAACGAGCAGTACTTC	NA	TRBV28	TRBJ2-7	TRBD2
CSARDRVSYEQYF	TGCAGCGCGAGGGACAGGGTCTCTTACGAGCAGTACTTC	many	TRBV29-1	TRBJ2-7	TRBD1
CASSYSDTQEIQYF	TGTGCCAGCAGTTACAGTGACACCCAAGAGATCCAGTACTTC	NA	TRBV6-5	TRBJ2-5	NA
CVSSSTGGQYGYTF	TGTGTCAGCAGTTCTACAGGGGGCCAGTATGGTTACACCTTC	NA	TRBV28	TRBJ1-2	TRBD1
CASSLFATIGETQYF	TGTGCCAGCAGTTTATTTGCTACAATAGGGGAGACCCAGTACTTC	NA	TRBV28	TRBJ2-5	NA
CSAPSVVAGDTQYF	TGCAGTGCTCCCTCGGTGGTGGCGGGTGATACGCAGTATTTT	NA	TRBV20-1	TRBJ2-3	NA
CSVEAGAGGRGEQSF	TGCAGCGTTGAGGCGGGTGCGGGAGGGCGGGGTGAGCAGTCCTTC	NA	TRBV29-1	TRBJ2-1	TRBD2
CANSYSAGGSREQFF	TGTGCCAACAGTTACTCGGCGGGAGGCAGTCGTGAACAGTTCTTC	NA	TRBV6-5	TRBJ2-1	TRBD2